This TCR beta chain was profiled in a study of cytomegalovirus exposure and HLA in healthy donors. Findings of the study overall: Researchers reportedly found TCR beta sequences accurately predicted most subjects' HLA-A and HLA-B alleles. An analysis that was carried out later associated approximately 17,000 TCR beta sequences with HLA alleles at 0.05 false discovery rate.

With 8 bases removed from V and 5 bases from J, the gap between germline ends came to 12 bases. CDR1 and CDR2 from the germline V gene are SQVTM and ANQGSEA. CDR3 length equals 11 residues. Details on this clone: The antigen is not known.

The PCR had 60 Vbeta and 13 Jbeta primers. Sequenced by immunoSEQ multiplex PCR; TCRdb stores in-frame clones only, minus some. The sample lists about 110,000 clones, 71% occurring once. The sequencing input was PBMCs. The rearrangement uses TRBV29-1 and TRBJ1-1; D might be TRBD1 (6 bases). The receptor was derived from a female donor in good health and CMV-seronegative. Here the CDR3 reads CSPTRGTEAFF. The CDR3 DNA reads as TGCAGCCCGACCAGGGGAACTGAAGCTTTCTTT.